This T cell receptor beta chain was sequenced in a study of tumor and adjacent non-tumor tissue in lung cancer. Study in general: Aged about 31 to 80 years, patients included roughly 10 men and about 5 women with stage I to III disease.

Study results and limitations: Top 100 clones took a larger repertoire share in normal lung.

A modified ARM-PCR protocol with three rounds of nested PCR amplified TCRbeta. MiXCR, applied by TCRdb to the multiplex PCR reads, yields one record per CDR3 protein. The sample yields 90,000 to 120,000 distinct CDR3 sequences, 55% to 65% seen once. The CDR3 runs 15 residues. The V gene's germline CDR1 is DFQATT and CDR2 SNEGSKA (reference sequence). V dropped 0 bases and J dropped 14 bases, with 20 bases sitting between them. No cell sorting was done before RNA was extracted from the tissue. Distant lung tissue was collected more than 3 cm away from the tumor edge. As for this clonotype: Its antigen is not known.

The sequencing sample was made of distant non-tumor lung tissue. This TCR derives from a man aged 25 to 45 with non-small cell lung cancer. The chain joins TRBV20-1 to TRBJ1-6; the D gene is possibly TRBD1 (5 bases). The CDR3 bases are TGCAGTGCTAGAGATCAGGGCCGAGGTTACTCATCCCTCCACTTT. Its protein product is CSARDQGRGYSSLHF.